Shown below are 10 T cell receptor beta chains from a single sample sequenced in a study of CD8+ T cells in alopecia areata. cDNA prepared by RNA extraction and subsequent reverse transcription served as the template for sequencing. Some clones are missing from TCRdb's copy, which holds only in-frame ones; the method was immunoSEQ multiplex PCR. The data hold 200,000 to 250,000 clones, with under 60% observed a single time. As for treatment: oral pan-JAK inhibitor, 5-10 mg twice daily. The input for sequencing was CD4+ T cells sorted from blood, taken at week 4, from a patient treated with tofacitinib. These receptors were collected from a human donor with alopecia areata.

A note on this clone: This CDR3 is also generated by other DNA sequences in the sample. The gene calls are TRBV29-1 and TRBJ2-7; 8 bases agree with TRBD1. CDR3 length: 13 amino acids. Germline V CDR1 and CDR2: SQVTM, ANQGSEA. The V gene end was trimmed by 6 bases and the J gene end by 2 bases; junction bases not matched to a gene: 6. The CDR3 DNA reads as TGCAGCGTCGAAAGACAGGGGACCTACGAGCAGTACTTC. Its protein is CSVERQGTYEQYF.

The chain employs TRBV29-1 and TRBJ1-2, with D hard to call. V was cut by 0 bases and J by 3 bases, with 11 bases left in between. The CDR3 has 14 residues. The V gene's germline CDR1 is SQVTM and CDR2 ANQGSEA. This CDR3 is CSVEDVRRHYGYTF. In nucleotides, the CDR3 is TGCAGCGTTGAAGACGTACGCCGCCACTATGGCTACACCTTC.

The chain joins TRBV29-1 to TRBJ1-2; D remains unclear. The germline CDR1 and CDR2 sequences are SQVTM and ANQGSEA. V lost 2 bases to trimming and J lost 3 bases, with 10 bases between them. This CDR3 is 13 amino acids long. The CDR3 protein is CSVEFTDYYGYTF. The CDR3, as DNA: TGCAGCGTTGAATTCACAGATTACTATGGCTACACCTTC.

The chain employs TRBV7-3 and TRBJ1-6; tentative D call: TRBD1 (6 bases). The CDR3 has 13 residues. Trimming shortened V by 5 bases and J by 6 bases, and 8 bases separated the two germline ends. Germline CDR1 is SGHTA and CDR2 is FQGTGA. CDR3 sequence: CASSGQSNSPLHF. CDR3 DNA: TGTGCCAGCAGCGGACAGTCTAATTCACCCCTCCACTTT.

This sequence joins TRBV6-1 and TRBJ1-1; no clear D gene. CDR3 length: 13 residues. V shed 6 bases and J shed 1 base, with 9 bases lying between them. Per the germline V gene, CDR1 is MNHNS and CDR2 is SASEGT. The CDR3 here is CASSLDGNTEAFF. CDR3 coding DNA: TGTGCCAGCAGCCTGGACGGGAACACTGAAGCTTTCTTT.

The J gene is TRBJ2-4, the V gene TRBV30; D perhaps matches TRBD2 (6 bases). Per germline, CDR1 GTSNPN and CDR2 SVGIG (reference sequence). V lost 3 bases, J lost 8 bases, and 11 bases lay in between. The CDR3 runs 12 residues. The CDR3 loop reads CAWSSTGDIQYF. The CDR3 DNA follows: TGTGCCTGGAGCAGTACGGGGGACATTCAGTACTTC.

About this clone itself: One junction end does not reproduce the germline sequence, and a read error may be involved. The chain is built from TRBV7-2 and TRBJ1-1; D remains unclear. Germline loops: CDR1 SGHTA, CDR2 FQGNSA. The CDR3 has 17 residues. This CDR3 reads CASSIAVSTPMNTEAFF. The CDR3 DNA sequence: TGTGCCAGCAGCATAGCAGTCTCTACACCAATGAACACTGAAGCTTTCTTT.

The rearrangement links TRBV29-1 to TRBJ2-7, with a weak D call TRBD2 (7 bases). Germline V gene sequence: CDR1 SQVTM, CDR2 ANQGSEA. The CDR3 runs 11 residues. V was cut by 4 bases and J by 7 bases, with 11 bases left in between. This CDR3 is CSVGRGGEQYF. The CDR3 coding sequence is TGCAGCGTTGGGAGGGGGGGAGAGCAGTACTTC.

With regard to this clone: The sample has other DNA sequences that encode this CDR3 too. This chain links TRBV29-1 with TRBJ2-7; 10 bases match TRBD1. V lost 4 bases to trimming and J lost 4 bases; unmatched junction nucleotides: 1. Per the germline V gene, CDR1 is SQVTM and CDR2 is ANQGSEA. The CDR3 is 12 amino acids. This CDR3 reads CSVGDRGYEQYF. In DNA form, the CDR3 reads TGCAGCGTTGGGGACAGGGGTTACGAGCAGTACTTC.

This clone was seen only a few times. The rearrangement links TRBV11-2 to TRBJ2-7, with D hard to call. Trimming removed 1 base at V and 3 bases at J, with 10 bases between. The CDR3 spans 14 residues. Germline V gene data show CDR1 as SGHAT and CDR2 as FQNNGV. CDR3: CASSLAGPYYEQYF. In nucleotides, the CDR3 is TGTGCCAGCAGCTTAGCCGGACCGTACTACGAGCAGTACTTC.